This entry concerns a single T cell receptor beta chain. Its specificity is unknown. The sample comes from a study of shared clonotypes between healthy human individuals. Looking at the study overall: A donor's plate count was three for CD4 naive and three for CD4 memory; CD8 naive had two and CD8 memory one.

Study-level findings and limits: Four donors had around 5% of their naive CD4 clonotypes in common.

The CDR3 loop spans 15 amino acids. V lost 0 bases, J lost 4 bases, and 11 bases lay in between. CDR1 SGHDN and CDR2 FVKESK come from the germline V gene. Sequencing was performed with immunoSEQ multiplex PCR; in TCRdb, only in-frame clones are kept and a portion is missing. Here the sample spans around 370,000 clones, about 96% being singletons. Source material: memory CD8+ T cells sorted from blood. The subset: CD45RO+ cells pooled with CCR7-negative TemRA cells. This chain connects TRBV14 to TRBJ2-3; D gene unclear. The receptor's source is a young man in good health. The CDR3 spells CASSQDRNGADTQYF. Written as DNA, the CDR3 is TGTGCCAGCAGCCAAGATCGGAATGGGGCAGATACGCAGTATTTT.